Listed below are T cell receptor beta chains from one sample, sequenced in a study of somatic mutations in cytotoxic T cells in rheumatoid arthritis. Sequencing used immunoSEQ multiplex PCR; TCRdb keeps in-frame clones, though not all of them. The profile shows about 10,000 clones, about three quarters of them singletons. Sequencing was done on a sample of CD8+ T cells sorted from blood. The source is a man aged 50 to 59 in good health. Both conserved end residues are part of each CDR3. A D gene is named only where the DNA matches it firmly. Clone sizes are given selectively: once, few, many, or a class where the clone is expanded.

j_call: TRBJ2-7; clone_size: once; d_call: .; v_call: TRBV28; cdr3_nt: TGTGCCAGCAGTTTATTTGGCAGGGGAGAGATCGAGCAGTACTTC; cdr3_aa: CASSLFGRGEIEQYF
j_call: TRBJ2-7; clone_size: .; d_call: .; v_call: TRBV6-5; cdr3_nt: TGTGCCAGCAGTTACTCGAATTCGGGCGAGCAGTACTTC; cdr3_aa: CASSYSNSGEQYF
j_call: TRBJ2-7; clone_size: few; d_call: TRBD1; v_call: TRBV15; cdr3_nt: TGTGCCACCAGCAGGACGGGACAGGGAGCCTACGAGCAGTACTTC; cdr3_aa: CATSRTGQGAYEQYF
j_call: TRBJ1-1; clone_size: large; d_call: .; v_call: TRBV7-9; cdr3_nt: TGTGCCAGCAGCTTGTCGGGACTCAAGAACACTGAAGCTTTCTTT; cdr3_aa: CASSLSGLKNTEAFF
j_call: TRBJ2-7; clone_size: few; d_call: .; v_call: TRBV11-2; cdr3_nt: TGTGCCAGCAAGCTAGCGAGGGGCGAGCAGTACTTC; cdr3_aa: CASKLARGEQYF
j_call: TRBJ2-7; clone_size: .; d_call: .; v_call: TRBV27; cdr3_nt: TGTGCCAGCAGTTACTCAGGGGTCTACGAGCAGTACTTC; cdr3_aa: CASSYSGVYEQYF
j_call: TRBJ2-7; clone_size: .; d_call: TRBD1; v_call: TRBV9; cdr3_nt: TGTGCCAGCAGCGTGGGGACAGGGCTCTACGAGCAGTACTTC; cdr3_aa: CASSVGTGLYEQYF
j_call: TRBJ2-7; clone_size: few; d_call: TRBD1; v_call: TRBV4-1; cdr3_nt: TGCGCCAGCAGCCAAGACAGGGGGCACGAGCAGTACTTC; cdr3_aa: CASSQDRGHEQYF
j_call: TRBJ2-5; clone_size: .; d_call: TRBD2; v_call: TRBV9; cdr3_nt: TGTGCCAGCAGCGGCAAACCGGGACTACGGGAGACCCAGTACTTC; cdr3_aa: CASSGKPGLRETQYF
j_call: TRBJ2-7; clone_size: .; d_call: TRBD1; v_call: TRBV10-3; cdr3_nt: TGTGCCATCAGGGGACAGGGACGTGTGATCTACGAGCAGTACTTC; cdr3_aa: CAIRGQGRVIYEQYF
j_call: TRBJ2-1; clone_size: .; d_call: TRBD2; v_call: TRBV5-1; cdr3_nt: TGCGCCAGCAGCCCTGGTTGGCGGGAGGTCAATGAGCAGTTCTTC; cdr3_aa: CASSPGWREVNEQFF
j_call: TRBJ2-5; clone_size: .; d_call: TRBD1; v_call: TRBV27; cdr3_nt: TGTGCCAGCAGTACCACAGGGGGCCGGGAGACCCAGTACTTC; cdr3_aa: CASSTTGGRETQYF
j_call: TRBJ1-5; clone_size: .; d_call: .; v_call: TRBV6-5; cdr3_nt: TGTGCCAGCAGTGCGAGGAAGACAGACTCTAAGCCCCAGCATTTT; cdr3_aa: CASSARKTDSKPQHF
j_call: TRBJ1-1; clone_size: .; d_call: .; v_call: TRBV9; cdr3_nt: TGTGCCAGCAGCACTCAGAACACTGAAGCTTTCTTT; cdr3_aa: CASSTQNTEAFF
j_call: TRBJ2-2; clone_size: .; d_call: TRBD1; v_call: TRBV7-2; cdr3_nt: TGTGCCAGCAGCTTACGGACAGGGGCCGGGGAGCTGTTTTTT; cdr3_aa: CASSLRTGAGELFF